This T cell receptor beta chain is from a study of T cells after yellow fever vaccination. General study findings and limits: From the bulk population, abundant clonotypes could contaminate and appear within FACS-sorted repertoires.

The CDR3 spans 17 residues. V trimming: 5 bases; J trimming: 0 bases; junction bases outside the gene matches: 9. CDR1 and CDR2 (germline): MNHEY, SMNVEV (reference sequence). Concerning this clonotype itself: Its antigen remains unidentified.

TCRdb passed the 5' RACE reads through MiXCR, listing each CDR3 protein once. The top ten hold roughly a sixth of the sample, which has about 320,000 distinct CDR3 sequences, around 6.8% seen once. Source: PBMCs, taken about 41 days after the first yellow fever vaccination. The receptor comes from a man aged 18 to 29 who received the YFV17D yellow fever vaccine. The chain has TRBV27 and TRBJ2-7; TRBD2 matches 11 bases. Here the CDR3 DNA reads TGTGCCAGCAGTAGGGCTAGCGGGGGGTCCTTCTCCTACGAGCAGTACTTC. It translates to CASSRASGGSFSYEQYF.